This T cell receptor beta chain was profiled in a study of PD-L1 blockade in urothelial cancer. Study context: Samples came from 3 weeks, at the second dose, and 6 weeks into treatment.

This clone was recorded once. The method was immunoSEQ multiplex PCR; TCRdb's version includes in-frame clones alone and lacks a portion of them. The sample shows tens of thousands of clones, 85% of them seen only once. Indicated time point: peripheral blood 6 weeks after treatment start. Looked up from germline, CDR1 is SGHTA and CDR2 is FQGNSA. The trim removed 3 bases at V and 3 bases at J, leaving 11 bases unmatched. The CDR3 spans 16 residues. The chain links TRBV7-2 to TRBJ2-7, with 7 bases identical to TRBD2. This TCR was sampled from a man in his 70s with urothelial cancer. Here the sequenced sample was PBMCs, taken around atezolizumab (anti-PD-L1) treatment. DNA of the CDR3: TGTGCCAGCAGCTTTGAGGCTAGCGGAGGTTACTACGAGCAGTACTTC. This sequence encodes CASSFEASGGYYEQYF.